These 28 T cell receptor beta chains were all obtained from the same sample, sequenced in a study of blood T cell repertoires in COVID-19. Produced via immunoSEQ multiplex PCR; TCRdb's table is partial and in-frame only. The sample shows more than 200,000 clones, over 75% of them seen only once. What was sequenced was peripheral blood. The receptors here all came from a man older than 75 with acute or convalescent COVID-19.

The V and J genes are TRBV7-2 and TRBJ2-7; 10 bases agree with TRBD2. Germline V lookup: CDR1 SGHTA, CDR2 FQGNSA. Trimming cost V 1 base and J 2 bases; bases outside gene matches: 2. CDR3 length: 15 amino acids. The CDR3 loop is CASSLGSGGTYEQYF. Written as DNA, the CDR3 is TGTGCCAGCAGCTTAGGTAGCGGGGGGACCTACGAGCAGTACTTC. Filled out from reference TRBV7-2 and TRBJ2-7, the complete variable domain reads GAGVSQSPSNKVTEKGKDVELRCDPISGHTALYWYRQSLGQGLEFLIYFQGNSAPDKSGLPSDRFSAERTGGSVSTLTIQRTQQEDSAVYLCASSLGSGGTYEQYFGPGTRLTVT.

V is TRBV29-1 and J is TRBJ2-2; 8 bases are shared with TRBD1. Germline CDR1 SQVTM, CDR2 ANQGSEA. V trimming: 7 bases; J trimming: 4 bases; junction bases outside the gene matches: 5. This CDR3 spans 13 amino acids. The CDR3 region is CSAQGAVTGELFF. The CDR3 region has the DNA TGCAGCGCCCAGGGGGCGGTCACCGGGGAGCTGTTTTTT.

As to this clone: Other DNA sequences of this sample code for an identical CDR3. The chain combines TRBV19 with TRBJ1-2, with D perhaps matching TRBD1 (5 bases). Per germline, CDR1 LNHDA and CDR2 SQIVND (reference sequence). V lost 4 bases and J lost 7, with 13 bases in between. This CDR3 spans 13 amino acids. In DNA, the CDR3 is TGTGCCAGTAGTAGGCAGGGTTTATCTGGCTACACCTTC. Translating gives CASSRQGLSGYTF.

This sequence joins TRBV27 and TRBJ1-2; the D gene is possibly TRBD1 (6 bases). CDR3 length: 16 amino acids. The V and J ends lost 2 bases and 8 bases respectively, with 21 bases between them. Per germline, CDR1 MNHEY and CDR2 SMNVEV (reference sequence). The CDR3: CASSLGGGAILGGYTF. CDR3 nucleotides: TGTGCCAGCAGTTTAGGGGGGGGCGCAATACTGGGCGGCTACACCTTC.

The table lists this clone with a few counts. The chain uses TRBV5-1 and TRBJ2-5; D is perhaps TRBD1 (6 bases). The CDR3 has 14 amino acids. Germline V CDR1 and CDR2: SGHRS, YFSETQ. Deletions cut 4 bases from V and 2 bases from J, with 12 bases between. CDR3 nucleotides: TGCGCCAGCAGCCGAGGGACACAACAAGAGACCCAGTACTTC. This encodes CASSRGTQQETQYF.

The chain combines TRBV19 with TRBJ1-2; 7 positions match TRBD1. The CDR3 is made up of 13 amino acids. V was pared by 5 bases and J by 7 bases, with 7 bases of the junction left unmatched. The germline gives CDR1 LNHDA, CDR2 SQIVND (reference sequence). The CDR3 is CASSLRQGGGYTF. CDR3 bases: TGTGCCAGTAGTTTACGACAGGGCGGTGGCTACACCTTC.

The gene calls are TRBV6-5 and TRBJ1-6, with TRBD1 as a possible D gene (6 bases). This CDR3 spans 15 amino acids. From germline, CDR1 is MNHEY and CDR2 SVGAGI. Trimming cost V 8 bases and J 6 bases, with 17 bases left between them. The CDR3: CASVESGGANSPLHF. CDR3 DNA: TGTGCCAGCGTAGAATCGGGGGGGGCTAATTCACCCCTCCACTTT.

The chain joins TRBV27 to TRBJ2-2; a possible D gene is TRBD2 (5 bases). The CDR3 covers 14 residues. V shed 5 bases and J shed 4 bases, with 11 bases lying between them. Germline CDR1 MNHEY, CDR2 SMNVEV (reference sequence). The CDR3 here is CASSQTSITGELFF. The CDR3 region has the DNA TGTGCCAGCAGTCAAACTAGTATCACCGGGGAGCTGTTTTTT.

This clone came up once. The CDR3 sequence is CASSFTWGGAGGIGTDTQYF. The CDR3, as DNA: TGTGCCAGCAGTTTCACCTGGGGGGGAGCGGGAGGGATAGGCACAGATACGCAGTATTTT. The J gene is TRBJ2-3, the V gene TRBV27; 10 nucleotides match TRBD2. CDR1 is MNHEY, CDR2 SMNVEV, per germline (reference sequence). The CDR3 is 20 residues long. V was clipped by 3 bases and J by 1 base; unmatched bases: 16.

CDR3 in DNA: TGTGCCAGCAGTTTCTACGGGGAGCTGTTTTTT. Its protein is CASSFYGELFF. The chain joins TRBV12-3 or TRBV12-4 to TRBJ2-2; no definite D call. Trimming shortened V by 3 bases and J by 7 bases, and 3 bases separated the two germline ends. The CDR3 is 11 amino acids.

The rearrangement joins TRBV11-3 to TRBJ2-1; 10 bases match TRBD1. The CDR3 contains 15 residues. V was clipped by 5 bases and J by 3 bases; unmatched bases: 4. CDR1 SGHNT and CDR2 YENEEA come from the germline V gene. The CDR3 loop is CASSRQGADYNEQFF. The CDR3 DNA reads as TGTGCCAGCAGCCGACAGGGGGCTGACTACAATGAGCAGTTCTTC.

V usage is TRBV18 and J usage is TRBJ2-3; TRBD1 agrees at 7 bases. The CDR3 has 13 amino acids. V lost 8 bases to trimming and J lost 0 bases; unmatched junction nucleotides: 2. Germline values: CDR1 KGHSH, CDR2 LQKENI. Here the CDR3 reads CASRTGSTDTQYF. Here the CDR3 DNA reads TGTGCCAGCCGGACAGGCAGCACAGATACGCAGTATTTT.

The rearrangement joins TRBV19 to TRBJ2-2; possibly TRBD2 for D (5 bases). This CDR3 is built from 14 residues. Germline CDR1 LNHDA, CDR2 SQIVND (reference sequence). The ends were cut back, 7 bases at V and 5 bases at J, with 14 bases in the middle. The CDR3 region has the DNA TGTGCCAGTAACGAGGGAGAGTGGACCGGGGAGCTGTTTTTT. Its translation is CASNEGEWTGELFF.

The rearrangement uses TRBV25-1 and TRBJ1-6; 12 nucleotides match TRBD1. CDR3 size: 18 residues. The V and J ends lost 3 bases and 7 bases, in that order; junction bases with no gene match: 10. Germline V gives CDR1 MGHDK, CDR2 SYGVNS. The CDR3 region has the DNA TGTGCCAGCAGTGACGGGACAGGGGGCCCAATTCGGAATTCACCCCTCCACTTT. This sequence encodes CASSDGTGGPIRNSPLHF.

The chain is built from TRBV28 and TRBJ2-7; D is perhaps TRBD2 (6 bases). The CDR3 covers 14 residues. Per the germline V gene, CDR1 is MDHEN and CDR2 is SYDVKM. V dropped 6 bases and J dropped 2 bases, with 14 bases sitting between them. CDR3 loop: CASSSVSGPYEQYF. The CDR3 nucleotides read TGTGCCAGCAGCTCAGTTAGCGGACCCTACGAGCAGTACTTC.

The J gene is TRBJ2-5, the V gene TRBV7-9; 7 bases agree with TRBD1. The CDR3 runs to 16 residues. From germline, CDR1 is SEHNR and CDR2 FQNEAQ (reference sequence). The V and J ends lost 0 bases and 2 bases, in that order; junction bases with no gene match: 6. CDR3 bases: TGTGCCAGCAGCTTAGCGGTTGGGACAGATCAAGAGACCCAGTACTTC. This translates into CASSLAVGTDQETQYF.

The rearrangement uses TRBV30 and TRBJ2-1, with D possibly being TRBD1 (6 bases). Germline V gene data show CDR1 as GTSNPN and CDR2 as SVGIG (reference sequence). Trimming cost V 2 bases and J 10 bases, with 12 bases left between them. This CDR3 region has 12 residues. The chain's CDR3 is CAWSPLDREQFF. In DNA, the CDR3 is TGTGCCTGGAGTCCCCTCGACAGGGAGCAGTTCTTC.

The chain joins TRBV27 to TRBJ2-1, with 15 bases matching TRBD2. The germline V gene has CDR1 MNHEY and CDR2 SMNVEV (reference sequence). Trimming cost V 7 bases and J 5 bases; bases outside gene matches: 6. The CDR3 spans 16 residues. The chain's CDR3 is CASTKGLAGGDNEQFF. CDR3 sequence (DNA): TGTGCCAGCACTAAGGGACTAGCGGGGGGTGACAATGAGCAGTTCTTC.

The V call is TRBV30, the J call TRBJ2-7; TRBD1 matches 8 bases. V shed 5 bases, J shed 1 base, and the junction held 4 bases outside the gene matches. The CDR3 contains 13 residues. Germline CDR1 and CDR2: GTSNPN and SVGIG (reference sequence). The CDR3 DNA is TGTGCCTGGCATGGACAGGGTTCCTACGAGCAGTACTTC. Its translation: CAWHGQGSYEQYF.

The genes are TRBV28 and TRBJ2-7; D possibly corresponds to TRBD2 (6 bases). CDR3 length: 13 amino acids. Germline CDR1 is MDHEN and CDR2 is SYDVKM. The V and J ends lost 5 bases and 3 bases respectively, with 11 bases between them. In DNA form, the CDR3 reads TGTGCCAGCAGTAACGGGGGATACTACGAGCAGTACTTC. As protein: CASSNGGYYEQYF.

The V call is TRBV25-1, the J call TRBJ1-3, with TRBD1 matching 8 bases. CDR1 MGHDK and CDR2 SYGVNS come from the germline V gene. The CDR3 runs 15 residues. V trimming: 9 bases; J trimming: 4 bases; junction bases outside the gene matches: 11. The CDR3 loop reads CASRSQGASGNTIYF. DNA of the CDR3: TGTGCCAGTCGCTCCCAGGGGGCATCAGGAAACACCATATATTTT.

This clone was counted a single time. This chain connects TRBV5-1 to TRBJ2-5; maybe TRBD1 (6 bases). Germline CDR1 SGHRS, CDR2 YFSETQ. Deletions cut 6 bases from V and 2 bases from J, with 11 bases between. CDR3 length: 13 amino acids. Here the CDR3 reads CASTADRQETQYF. CDR3 nucleotides: TGCGCCAGCACCGCAGACAGGCAAGAGACCCAGTACTTC.

The rearrangement uses TRBV10-2 and TRBJ1-1; TRBD1 matches at 10 bases. CDR3 length equals 17 residues. Germline CDR1 is WSHSY and CDR2 is SAAADI. V was pared by 2 bases and J by 6 bases, with 12 bases of the junction left unmatched. The CDR3 region has the DNA TGCGCCAGCAGTGAGCCTACCGCGGACAGGGGGTTCGCTGAAGCTTTCTTT. This codes for CASSEPTADRGFAEAFF.

The CDR3: CASSEQGAGEQYF. The CDR3 DNA reads as TGTGCCAGCAGTGAACAGGGGGCGGGCGAGCAGTACTTC. The chain couples TRBV2 to TRBJ2-7; 8 positions agree with TRBD1. CDR1 and CDR2 from the germline V gene are SNHLY and FYNNEI. Trimming cost V 2 bases and J 6 bases; bases outside gene matches: 3. This CDR3 spans 13 amino acids.

The CDR3 DNA follows: TGTGCCAGTAAGGGGGCACTGGGGCAGCAGATTAATAGCAATCAGCCCCAGCATTTT. It is translated as CASKGALGQQINSNQPQHF. This chain links TRBV19 with TRBJ1-5; 7 bases match TRBD1. CDR1 is LNHDA, CDR2 SQIVND, per germline (reference sequence). After removal of 7 bases from V and 0 bases from J, the junction contained 18 bases not matched to a gene. This CDR3 region has 19 residues. Full variable domain (missing parts from reference TRBV19 and TRBJ1-5): DGGITQSPKYLFRKEGQNVTLSCEQNLNHDAMYWYRQDPGQGLRLIYYSQIVNDFQKGDIAEGYSVSREKKESFPLTVTSAQKNPTAFYLCASKGALGQQINSNQPQHFGDGTRLSIL.

V usage is TRBV5-1 and J usage is TRBJ2-7; tentative D call: TRBD1 (6 bases). The V gene's germline CDR1 is SGHRS and CDR2 YFSETQ. Trimming took 0 bases from V and 1 from J, leaving 11 bases between them. The CDR3 has 15 amino acids. The CDR3 here is CASSLGTEYSYEQYV. The CDR3 bases are TGCGCCAGCAGCTTGGGGACAGAATATTCCTACGAGCAGTACGTC.

The rearrangement uses TRBV6-5 and TRBJ2-2; 11 bases are shared with TRBD2. Germline V gene data show CDR1 as MNHEY and CDR2 as SVGAGI. J was trimmed by 7 bases and V by 4 bases; bases with no gene match: 5. The CDR3 is 15 residues long. This chain's CDR3 is CASSLVAGGDGELFF. The DNA for the CDR3 is TGTGCCAGCAGTTTGGTAGCGGGAGGGGACGGGGAGCTGTTTTTT.

The sample holds a few counts of this clone. This chain joins TRBV4-2 and TRBJ1-4; 9 bases are a match to TRBD1. This CDR3 is 14 amino acids long. Looked up from germline, CDR1 is LGHNA and CDR2 is YNFKEQ. The J segment lost 8 bases and the V segment lost 3 bases, leaving 4 bases of the junction unmatched. The CDR3 protein is CASSQGTGNEKLFF. In DNA, the CDR3 is TGTGCCAGCAGCCAGGGGACAGGGAACGAAAAACTGTTTTTT.